The 32 T cell receptor beta chains in this list originate from one sample, sequenced in a study of blood T cell repertoires in COVID-19. Method: immunoSEQ multiplex PCR; TCRdb's copy keeps in-frame clones and lacks some. This repertoire shows approximately 87,000 clones, approximately 81% found once; its top ten account for 15% to 18%. What was sequenced was peripheral blood. These receptor sequences come from a woman aged 80 or older with acute or convalescent COVID-19.

As to this clone: A read error may account for a junction end that differs from germline. The chain combines TRBV7-7 with TRBJ1-3; D unresolved. The CDR3 spans 13 residues. The germline V gene encodes CDR1 SSHAT and CDR2 FNYEAQ (reference sequence). The CDR3 nucleotides are TGTGCTAGCAGCTTGAGCTCTGGAAACACCATATATTTT. Its translation: CASSLSSGNTIYF.

The chain couples TRBV6-1 to TRBJ1-5; D is perhaps TRBD1 (5 bases). Trimming pared 0 bases from V and 1 base from J, leaving 10 bases between. The germline V gene has CDR1 MNHNS and CDR2 SASEGT. The CDR3 sequence is 16 residues long. CDR3 region: CASSEAGGLSNQPQHF. The CDR3 bases are TGTGCCAGCAGTGAAGCTGGGGGGTTAAGCAATCAGCCCCAGCATTTT.

This clone was observed a single time. This chain links TRBV6-6 with TRBJ1-1; no reliable D call. Germline V gene sequence: CDR1 MNHNY, CDR2 SVGAGI (reference sequence). V was trimmed by 10 bases and J by 1 base, leaving 10 bases between them. CDR3 length: 12 residues. The CDR3 protein is CATMAGNTEAFF. CDR3 nucleotides: TGTGCCACCATGGCGGGGAACACTGAAGCTTTCTTT.

This chain uses TRBV2 with TRBJ1-5; 8 nucleotides agree with TRBD1. CDR1 is SNHLY and CDR2 is FYNNEI in the germline V gene. V shed 7 bases, J shed 6 bases, and the junction held 11 bases outside the gene matches. The CDR3 covers 15 residues. For the CDR3, the DNA is TGTGCCAGCACCGAGCGGACAGGGTTGGTTCAGCCCCAGCATTTT. This translates into CASTERTGLVQPQHF.

This rearrangement joins TRBV12-5 to TRBJ1-2; the match to TRBD1 covers 9 bases. There are 16 residues in the CDR3. Per the germline V gene, CDR1 is LGHNT and CDR2 is FRNRAP. With V trimmed by 3 bases and J by 4 bases, 9 bases remained unmatched. The CDR3 is CASGLNDRGILYGYTF. CDR3 sequence (DNA): TGTGCTAGTGGTTTAAACGACAGGGGGATCCTCTATGGCTACACCTTC.

V usage is TRBV15 and J usage is TRBJ2-6, with D maybe TRBD2 (5 bases). CDR3 size: 13 residues. Germline-derived CDR1 and CDR2 are LNHNV and YYDKDF (reference sequence). V gave up 10 bases and J gave up 0 bases, with 7 bases separating them. The CDR3 here is CAIRGSGANVLTF. For the CDR3, the DNA is TGTGCCATCCGGGGCTCTGGGGCCAACGTCCTGACTTTC. The complete variable domain, with remaining parts taken from reference TRBV15 and TRBJ2-6, reads DAMVIQNPRYQVTQFGKPVTLSCSQTLNHNVMYWYQQKSSQAPKLLFHYYDKDFNNEADTPDNFQSRRPNTSFCFLDIRSPGLGDTAMYLCAIRGSGANVLTFGAGSRLTVL.

This sequence joins TRBV6-5 and TRBJ2-5; the match to TRBD2 covers 8 bases. Losses at the gene ends were 10 bases for V and 5 bases for J; bases not matched to a gene: 12. The CDR3 has 14 residues. Germline CDR1 is MNHEY and CDR2 is SVGAGI. CDR3 coding DNA: TGTGCCACAACGCGGGGGGCCAGTGGGGAGACCCAGTACTTC. Translated, it gives CATTRGASGETQYF.

The chain links TRBV7-9 to TRBJ2-4, with a weak D call TRBD1 (5 bases). Germline lookup yields CDR1 SEHNR and CDR2 FQNEAQ (reference sequence). The CDR3 contains 14 residues. V was clipped by 6 bases and J by 2 bases, with 11 bases between them. The CDR3 spells CASSPGSSKNIQYF. In DNA form, the CDR3 reads TGTGCCAGCAGTCCAGGGTCCTCCAAAAACATTCAGTACTTC.

This chain links TRBV4-1 with TRBJ2-5; maybe TRBD2 (6 bases). V was trimmed by 0 bases and J by 0 bases, leaving 8 bases between them. Germline loops: CDR1 MGHRA, CDR2 YSYEKL. CDR3 length: 15 amino acids. CDR3 sequence: CASSQEGGYQETQYF. The CDR3 region has the DNA TGCGCCAGCAGCCAAGAAGGAGGGTACCAAGAGACCCAGTACTTC.

The chain combines TRBV18 with TRBJ2-6; 9 nucleotides line up with TRBD1. This CDR3 region has 17 residues. V shed 4 bases, J shed 1 base, and the junction held 5 bases outside the gene matches. Per the germline V gene, CDR1 is KGHSH and CDR2 is LQKENI. CDR3 in DNA: TGTGCCAGCTCACGAAGACAGGGGGGTTCTGGGGCCAACGTCCTGACTTTC. This sequence encodes CASSRRQGGSGANVLTF.

The J gene is TRBJ1-2, the V gene TRBV28; D unresolved. The V and J ends lost 6 bases and 6 bases respectively, with 11 bases between them. Germline values: CDR1 MDHEN, CDR2 SYDVKM. This CDR3 spans 12 amino acids. The CDR3 DNA sequence: TGTGCCAGCAGCCCCGAGCGGCATGGCTACACCTTC. This codes for CASSPERHGYTF.

The rearrangement uses TRBV28 and TRBJ1-1; possibly TRBD1 for D (6 bases). The CDR3 totals 16 residues. Deletions cut 7 bases from V and 3 bases from J, with 21 bases between. The germline gives CDR1 MDHEN, CDR2 SYDVKM. Here the CDR3 reads CASTPLRGGGDTEAFF. The CDR3 DNA reads TGTGCCAGCACTCCTCTCCGGGGAGGGGGGGACACTGAAGCTTTCTTT.

The chain joins TRBV18 to TRBJ1-3, with 7 bases aligning to TRBD1. Germline values: CDR1 KGHSH, CDR2 LQKENI. This CDR3 has 15 residues. The V gene end was trimmed by 5 bases and the J gene end by 6 bases; junction bases not matched to a gene: 10. CDR3 nucleotides: TGTGCCAGCTCAGCTACCCAGGGACAGAAAAACACCATATATTTT. Protein product: CASSATQGQKNTIYF.

This chain uses TRBV3-1 (or the pseudogene TRBV3-2) with TRBJ1-3; D not certain. V gave up 8 bases and J gave up 4 bases, with 30 bases separating them. CDR3 length: 19 amino acids. The germline V gene has CDR1 LGHDT and CDR2 YNNKEL (reference sequence). This chain's CDR3 is CASSLSPTTTPSRGNTIYF. The CDR3 DNA is TGTGCCAGCTCGTTGAGCCCTACTACAACCCCTTCTAGAGGAAACACCATATATTTT.

This clone was counted a single time. The genes are TRBV28 and TRBJ1-5; tentatively, D is TRBD1 (6 bases). CDR3 size: 12 residues. The V gene's germline CDR1 is MDHEN and CDR2 SYDVKM. The germline V and J ends were trimmed by 7 bases and 7 bases, with 11 bases remaining between them. The CDR3 sequence is CASKTGKQPQHF. DNA of the CDR3: TGTGCCAGCAAAACAGGGAAACAGCCCCAGCATTTT.

V gene TRBV30 combines with J gene TRBJ2-1; 8 bases line up with TRBD2. J gave up 3 bases and V 0 bases, and 7 bases lay outside the gene matches. Germline values: CDR1 GTSNPN, CDR2 SVGIG (reference sequence). The CDR3 sequence is 16 residues long. The CDR3 here is CAWSVGTSGYYNEQFF. CDR3 in DNA: TGTGCCTGGAGTGTAGGTACTAGCGGCTACTACAATGAGCAGTTCTTC.

The table lists this clone with a count of one. In the same sample, other DNA sequences code for this CDR3. The J gene is TRBJ1-3, the V gene TRBV18; TRBD1 matches 7 bases. CDR3 size: 14 residues. CDR1 is KGHSH and CDR2 is LQKENI in the germline V gene. Trimming cost V 3 bases and J 3 bases; bases outside gene matches: 2. CDR3 protein: CASSPGQSGNTIYF. CDR3 sequence (DNA): TGTGCCAGCTCACCGGGACAGAGTGGAAACACCATATATTTT.

This chain connects TRBV3-1 (or the pseudogene TRBV3-2) to TRBJ1-2, with TRBD1 identical over 7 bases. V dropped 8 bases and J dropped 6; count of bases not matched to a gene: 12. The length of the CDR3 is 14 residues. Germline CDR1 LGHDT, CDR2 YNNKEL (reference sequence). In DNA, the CDR3 is TGTGCCAGCGGAAGGGCAGGGGGTATTAATGGCTACACCTTC. This translates into CASGRAGGINGYTF.

This clone was counted a few times. The J gene is TRBJ1-1, the V gene TRBV19; possibly TRBD1 for D (5 bases). V lost 7 bases and J lost 0, with 18 bases in between. The CDR3 is 16 amino acids. Germline assignment: CDR1 LNHDA and CDR2 SQIVND (reference sequence). The CDR3 region has the DNA TGTGCCAGTACCCCCAGGGCAGGGCAGGTGAACACTGAAGCTTTCTTT. Protein: CASTPRAGQVNTEAFF.

The chain has TRBV18 and TRBJ2-5; 7 nucleotides line up with TRBD1. In germline, CDR1 is KGHSH, CDR2 LQKENI. The CDR3 has 14 amino acids. The trim removed 6 bases at V and 5 bases at J, leaving 9 bases unmatched. The CDR3 DNA is TGTGCCAGCTCCCCCGGACAGGCTCGGGAGACCCAGTACTTC. This gives the protein CASSPGQARETQYF. The entire variable domain, with the rest obtained from reference TRBV18 and TRBJ2-5, is as follows: NAGVMQNPRHLVRRRGQEARLRCSPMKGHSHVYWYRQLPEEGLKFMVYLQKENIIDESGMPKERFSAEFPKEGPSILRIQQVVRGDSAAYFCASSPGQARETQYFGPGTRLLVL.

V is TRBV3-1 (or the pseudogene TRBV3-2) and J is TRBJ1-3; D perhaps matches TRBD1 (6 bases). The V gene lost 4 bases and the J gene lost 4 bases, with 14 bases spanning the gap. Germline-derived CDR1 and CDR2 are LGHDT and YNNKEL (reference sequence). The CDR3 spans 15 residues. The CDR3 DNA reads as TGTGCCAGCAGCCTGGGTGGACAGCGAGGAAACACCATATATTTT. As protein: CASSLGGQRGNTIYF.

The CDR3 spells CASSGQGSNTEAFF. The CDR3 DNA sequence: TGCGCCAGCAGCGGACAGGGCTCTAACACTGAAGCTTTCTTT. The chain has TRBV10-1 and TRBJ1-1; 8 bases are shared with TRBD1. The germline gives CDR1 WNHNN, CDR2 SYGVQD (reference sequence). Trimming removed 6 bases from V and 2 bases from J; junction bases left unmatched: 5. There are 14 residues in the CDR3.

The chain employs TRBV18 and TRBJ1-1, with 8 bases fitting TRBD1. This CDR3 spans 13 amino acids. After removal of 2 bases from V and 8 bases from J, the junction contained 4 bases not matched to a gene. The germline gives CDR1 KGHSH, CDR2 LQKENI. The CDR3 protein is CASSPGQGSEAFF. The CDR3, as DNA: TGTGCCAGCTCACCAGGACAGGGTAGCGAAGCTTTCTTT.

The gene calls are TRBV9 and TRBJ2-1; 9 bases line up with TRBD2. The CDR3 extends over 17 amino acids. The germline CDR1 and CDR2 sequences are SGDLS and YYNGEE. J gave up 0 bases and V 0 bases, and 4 bases lay outside the gene matches. DNA of the CDR3: TGTGCCAGCAGCGTAGATAGCGGGGGATTCTCCTACAATGAGCAGTTCTTC. Protein product: CASSVDSGGFSYNEQFF.

To note about this clone: At one end, the junction sequence differs from germline, possibly due to a read error. V is TRBV6-5 and J is TRBJ2-7; 10 bases are shared with TRBD1. Germline-derived CDR1 and CDR2 are MNHEY and SVGAGI. This CDR3 spans 15 amino acids. The CDR3 here is CASSYDGTGAYGQYF. The CDR3 DNA reads as TGTGCCAGCAGTTACGATGGGACAGGGGCCTACGGGCAGTACTTC.

This clone has only one observation. The chain uses TRBV18 and TRBJ1-5; 7 bases fit TRBD1. CDR3 length: 15 residues. Germline V lookup: CDR1 KGHSH, CDR2 LQKENI. The ends lost 6 bases at V and 5 bases at J; junction bases unmatched: 10. The CDR3 DNA reads as TGTGCCAGCTCCCGGACTGGGACAGAAGATCAGCCCCAGCATTTT. It codes for CASSRTGTEDQPQHF.

The chain combines TRBV6-6 with TRBJ1-6; TRBD1 is a possible D gene (6 bases). V was clipped by 4 bases and J by 10 bases, with 20 bases between them. This CDR3 spans 16 amino acids. Germline loops: CDR1 MNHNY, CDR2 SVGAGI (reference sequence). The CDR3 protein is CASSSSRGQSGSPLHF. CDR3 bases: TGTGCCAGCAGTTCTTCCAGAGGACAGTCTGGCTCACCCCTCCACTTT.

This clone was recorded once. V and J are TRBV6-2 or TRBV6-3 and TRBJ1-1; D is possibly TRBD1 (5 bases). CDR3 length equals 16 residues. Germline V CDR1 and CDR2: MNHEY, SVGEGT. Trimming removed 0 bases at V and 5 bases at J, with 16 bases between. CDR3 residues: CASSYSQGGRRTEAFF. The CDR3 DNA sequence: TGTGCCAGCAGTTACTCTCAGGGTGGCCGGCGGACTGAAGCTTTCTTT.

The chain has TRBV6-4 and TRBJ2-2; 7 nucleotides agree with TRBD1. CDR1 is MRHNA, CDR2 SNTAGT, per germline. After removal of 4 bases from V and 2 bases from J, the junction contained 4 bases not matched to a gene. This CDR3 has 15 residues. CDR3 sequence: CASSGQGANTGELFF. The CDR3 DNA reads TGTGCCAGCAGTGGACAGGGTGCCAACACCGGGGAGCTGTTTTTT.

The CDR3 DNA sequence: TGCAGCGCCGGACAAAACGGGGAGCAGTACTTC. Its protein product is CSAGQNGEQYF. V gene TRBV29-1 combines with J gene TRBJ2-7; D might be TRBD1 (5 bases). CDR3 size: 11 residues. CDR1 SQVTM and CDR2 ANQGSEA come from the germline V gene. Trimming stripped 7 bases from V and 7 bases from J, with 14 bases between.

There are a few counts of this clone. The chain uses TRBV12-3 or TRBV12-4 and TRBJ2-7; the match to TRBD2 covers 7 bases. Trimming at V came to 5 bases and at J to 12 bases, leaving 13 bases not matched to a gene. The CDR3 covers 13 residues. The CDR3 loop reads CASSLGGTGTTYF. The CDR3 DNA reads TGTGCCAGCAGTCTTGGAGGGACCGGGACTACGTACTTC.

The chain employs TRBV7-6 and TRBJ1-3, with 7 bases that match TRBD1. Germline V gene data show CDR1 as SGHVS and CDR2 as FNYEAQ. There are 14 residues in the CDR3. J lost 1 base, V lost 5 bases, and 2 bases had no gene match. CDR3 sequence (DNA): TGTGCCAGCAGCAGGGACAGATCTGGAAACACCATATATTTT. Encoded protein: CASSRDRSGNTIYF. Using reference TRBV7-6 and TRBJ1-3 for the parts outside the CDR3, the full variable domain is GAGVSQSPRYKVTKRGQDVALRCDPISGHVSLYWYRQALGQGPEFLTYFNYEAQQDKSGLPNDRFSAERPEGSISTLTIQRTEQRDSAMYRCASSRDRSGNTIYFGEGSWLTVV.